The subject of this entry is one T cell receptor beta chain. Its antigen is not identified. CDR3 size: 14 residues. Trimming stripped 0 bases from V and 8 bases from J, with 11 bases between. CDR1 and CDR2 (germline): SGHRS, YFSETQ. TCRdb's copy holds only in-frame clones and misses some; the assay was immunoSEQ multiplex PCR. Of 75,000 to 90,000 clones in the sample, less than 96% are singletons; the top ten hold about 1.5%. This record comes from a study of cytomegalovirus exposure and HLA in healthy donors. Study-wide background: Both the approximately 130 validation repertoires and the approximately 700 first-cohort repertoires used the same platform, as reported by a later analysis.

Points from the study as a whole: Overall, about 160 TCR beta chains were annotated as cytomegalovirus-associated.

The chain combines TRBV5-1 with TRBJ1-4; D unclear. Sequences were obtained from PBMCs. The sequence came from a man younger than 35 in good health and CMV-seropositive. CDR3 bases: TGCGCCAGCAGCTTGGTTGGAGATGCGGAAAAACTGTTTTTT. This codes for CASSLVGDAEKLFF.